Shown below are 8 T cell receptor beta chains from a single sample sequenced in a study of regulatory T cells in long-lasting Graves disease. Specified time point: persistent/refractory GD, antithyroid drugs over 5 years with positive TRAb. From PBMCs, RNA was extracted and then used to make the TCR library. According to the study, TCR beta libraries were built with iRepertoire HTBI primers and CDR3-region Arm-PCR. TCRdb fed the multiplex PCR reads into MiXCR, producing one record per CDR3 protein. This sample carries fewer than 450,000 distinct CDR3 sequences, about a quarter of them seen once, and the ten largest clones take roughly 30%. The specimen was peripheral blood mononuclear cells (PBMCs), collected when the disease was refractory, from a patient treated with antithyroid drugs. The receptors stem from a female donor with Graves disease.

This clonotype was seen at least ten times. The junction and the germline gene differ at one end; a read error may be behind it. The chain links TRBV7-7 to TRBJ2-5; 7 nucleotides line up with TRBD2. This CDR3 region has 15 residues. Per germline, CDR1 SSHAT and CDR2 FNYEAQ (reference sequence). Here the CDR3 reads CASSYGAGVEETQYF. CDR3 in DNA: TGTGCTAGCAGCTATGGGGCGGGAGTGGAAGAGACCCAGTACTTC.

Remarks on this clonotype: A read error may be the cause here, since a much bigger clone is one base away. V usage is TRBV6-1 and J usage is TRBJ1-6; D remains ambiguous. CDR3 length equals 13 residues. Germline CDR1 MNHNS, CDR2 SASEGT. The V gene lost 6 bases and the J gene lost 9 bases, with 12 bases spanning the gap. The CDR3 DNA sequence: TGTGCCAGCAGCGATAATTTACGTTCACCCCTCCACTTT. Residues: CASSDNLRSPLHF.

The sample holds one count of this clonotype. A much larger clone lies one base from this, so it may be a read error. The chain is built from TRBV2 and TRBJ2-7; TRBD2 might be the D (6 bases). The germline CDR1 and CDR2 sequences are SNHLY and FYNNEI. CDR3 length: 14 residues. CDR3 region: CASSGGTFISERYF. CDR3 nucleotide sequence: TGTGCCAGCAGTGGGGGGACTTTTATTAGCGAGCGGTACTTC. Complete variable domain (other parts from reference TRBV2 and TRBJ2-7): EPEVTQTPSHQVTQMGQEVILRCVPISNHLYFYWYRQILGQKVEFLVSFYNNEISEKSEIFDDQFSVERPDGSNFTLKIRSTKLEDSAMYFCASSGGTFISERYFGPGTRLTVT.

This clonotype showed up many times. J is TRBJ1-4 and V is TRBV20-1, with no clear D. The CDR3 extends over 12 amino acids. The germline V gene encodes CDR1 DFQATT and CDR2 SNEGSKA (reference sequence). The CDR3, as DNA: TGCAGCTCCTTGGCAACTAATGAAAAACTGTTTTTT. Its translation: CSSLATNEKLFF.

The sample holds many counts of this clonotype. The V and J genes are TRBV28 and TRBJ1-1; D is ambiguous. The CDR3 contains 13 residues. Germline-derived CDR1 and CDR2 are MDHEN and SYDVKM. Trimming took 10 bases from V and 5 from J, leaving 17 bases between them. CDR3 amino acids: CATLEGIWTEAFF. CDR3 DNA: TGTGCCACCTTAGAAGGGATTTGGACTGAAGCTTTCTTT.

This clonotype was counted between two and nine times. As DNA, the CDR3 is TGTGCCAGCAGTTACGCCGGTGGGACTAGCGGGAGGGAGAACTCCTACGAGCAGTACTTC. The encoded protein is CASSYAGGTSGRENSYEQYF. The gene calls are TRBV6-9 and TRBJ2-7; TRBD2 matches at 16 bases. CDR1 is MNHGY and CDR2 is SVAAGI in the germline V gene. This CDR3 region has 20 residues. Trimming removed 3 bases from V and 0 bases from J; junction bases left unmatched: 11.

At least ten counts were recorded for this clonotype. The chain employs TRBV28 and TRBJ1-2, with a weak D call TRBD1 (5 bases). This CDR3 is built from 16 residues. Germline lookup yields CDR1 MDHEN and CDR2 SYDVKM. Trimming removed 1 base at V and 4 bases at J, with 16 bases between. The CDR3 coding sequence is TGTGCCAGCAGTTTATTATCAGGGTCTAGTAGCTATGGCTACACCTTC. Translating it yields CASSLLSGSSSYGYTF.

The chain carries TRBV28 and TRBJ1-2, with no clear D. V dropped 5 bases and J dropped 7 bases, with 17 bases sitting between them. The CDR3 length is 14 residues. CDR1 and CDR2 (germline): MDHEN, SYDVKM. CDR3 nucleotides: TGTGCCAGCAGTATCCCCGGTGAGAGGAGTGGCTACACCTTC. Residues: CASSIPGERSGYTF.